The 30 T cell receptor beta chains listed next were all sequenced from one sample in a study of blood T cell repertoires in COVID-19. Profiling relied on immunoSEQ multiplex PCR, and the TCRdb table lists in-frame clones only, not all of them. The data show approximately 200,000 clones, about 85% seen once. What was sequenced was PBMCs or T cells enriched from blood (not recorded which). The origin of the receptors is a man between 35 and 55 years old who had recovered from COVID-19.

This chain uses TRBV2 with TRBJ1-2; no clear D. The V gene lost 5 bases and the J gene lost 8 bases, with 9 bases spanning the gap. Germline values: CDR1 SNHLY, CDR2 FYNNEI. The CDR3 consists of 11 residues. Written as DNA, the CDR3 is TGTGCCAGCAGTCTGACTTGGGGCTACACCTTC. Amino acids: CASSLTWGYTF. Together with reference TRBV2 and TRBJ1-2, the CDR3 gives the full variable domain: EPEVTQTPSHQVTQMGQEVILRCVPISNHLYFYWYRQILGQKVEFLVSFYNNEISEKSEIFDDQFSVERPDGSNFTLKIRSTKLEDSAMYFCASSLTWGYTFGSGTRLTVV.

The rearrangement links TRBV27 to TRBJ1-2, with D perhaps matching TRBD1 (5 bases). Trimming removed 0 bases from V and 4 bases from J, with 12 bases in between. Germline values: CDR1 MNHEY, CDR2 SMNVEV (reference sequence). This CDR3 is 15 amino acids long. The DNA of the CDR3 is TGTGCCAGCAGTTTATCTAGGGGCCATAGCTATGGCTACACCTTC. Protein: CASSLSRGHSYGYTF.

With regard to this clone: The sample carries other DNA sequences with the same CDR3. V gene TRBV19 combines with J gene TRBJ1-5, with D tentatively TRBD1 (5 bases). With 1 base removed from V and 4 bases from J, the gap between germline ends came to 5 bases. The germline V gene encodes CDR1 LNHDA and CDR2 SQIVND (reference sequence). The CDR3 length is 13 residues. The chain's CDR3 is CASSIAGNQPQHF. DNA for the CDR3: TGTGCCAGTAGTATAGCAGGGAATCAGCCCCAGCATTTT. The variable domain in full, with the rest retrieved from reference TRBV19 and TRBJ1-5, is DGGITQSPKYLFRKEGQNVTLSCEQNLNHDAMYWYRQDPGQGLRLIYYSQIVNDFQKGDIAEGYSVSREKKESFPLTVTSAQKNPTAFYLCASSIAGNQPQHFGDGTRLSIL.

This clone was seen only once. The CDR3 reads CASSLGWLAGEYEQYF. CDR3 in DNA: TGCGCCAGCAGCTTGGGGTGGCTAGCGGGAGAGTACGAGCAGTACTTC. This chain connects TRBV5-1 to TRBJ2-7; 10 nucleotides agree with TRBD2. Germline loops: CDR1 SGHRS, CDR2 YFSETQ. With 0 bases clipped from V and 4 bases from J, the junction kept 7 bases outside the gene matches. The length of the CDR3 is 16 residues. The entire variable domain, with the rest obtained from reference TRBV5-1 and TRBJ2-7, is as follows: KAGVTQTPRYLIKTRGQQVTLSCSPISGHRSVSWYQQTPGQGLQFLFEYFSETQRNKGNFPGRFSGRQFSNSRSEMNVSTLELGDSALYLCASSLGWLAGEYEQYFGPGTRLTVT.

The chain employs TRBV7-9 and TRBJ2-1; perhaps TRBD2 as D (5 bases). The germline gives CDR1 SEHNR, CDR2 FQNEAQ (reference sequence). The CDR3 consists of 15 residues. Trimming shortened V by 4 bases and J by 0 bases, and 10 bases separated the two germline ends. CDR3 sequence (DNA): TGTGCCAGCAGCTCGGACTCCTACTCCTACAATGAGCAGTTCTTC. Translated, it gives CASSSDSYSYNEQFF.

The chain employs TRBV9 and TRBJ2-3; weak D call: TRBD2 (6 bases). Germline values: CDR1 SGDLS, CDR2 YYNGEE. V was cut by 6 bases and J by 0 bases, with 14 bases left in between. The CDR3 runs 15 residues. The CDR3 DNA reads as TGTGCCAGCACCTACCGCGGGGAGAGCACAGATACGCAGTATTTT. Protein sequence: CASTYRGESTDTQYF.

V and J are TRBV7-2 and TRBJ2-7, with TRBD2 matching over 13 bases. The germline CDR1 and CDR2 sequences are SGHTA and FQGNSA. This CDR3 has 14 residues. V lost 1 base and J lost 7; bases outside the gene matches: 1. CDR3 in DNA: TGTGCCAGCAGCTTAGTACTAGCGGGAGGGGAGCAGTACTTC. It specifies CASSLVLAGGEQYF.

J is TRBJ1-4 and V is TRBV7-9; no reliable D call. Germline CDR1 SEHNR, CDR2 FQNEAQ (reference sequence). This CDR3 is 16 amino acids long. Between the trimmed V and J ends, which lost 1 base and 11 bases, there was a span of 20 bases. The DNA of the CDR3 is TGTGCCAGCAGCTTAGAGTTAGGCCGCGGACTAGGGAAACTGTTTTTT. Translating it yields CASSLELGRGLGKLFF.

The gene calls are TRBV5-5 and TRBJ2-7; D is possibly TRBD2 (6 bases). CDR3 length: 15 amino acids. Germline CDR1 SGHKS, CDR2 YYEKEE (reference sequence). Trimming took off 0 bases at V and 2 bases at J, with 12 bases between the two ends. The CDR3 DNA sequence: TGTGCCAGCAGCTTGGAAGAGCGGGTCACCTACGAGCAGTACTTC. This encodes CASSLEERVTYEQYF.

This chain connects TRBV7-2 to TRBJ1-2; TRBD1 matches at 9 bases. Germline trimming cut 7 bases from V and 0 bases from J; bases unmatched to any gene: 6. The CDR3 is 15 residues long. The germline V gene encodes CDR1 SGHTA and CDR2 FQGNSA. Written as DNA, the CDR3 is TGTGCCAGCACCTTGGACAGGGGAGCTAACTATGGCTACACCTTC. This sequence encodes CASTLDRGANYGYTF.

Here the CDR3 reads CASSLAPGSSYNEQFF. In DNA form, the CDR3 reads TGCGCCAGCAGCTTGGCCCCGGGAAGCTCCTACAATGAGCAGTTCTTC. The V and J genes are TRBV5-1 and TRBJ2-1, with a possible D match to TRBD2 (5 bases). Germline CDR1 is SGHRS and CDR2 is YFSETQ. The CDR3 length is 16 residues. The germline V and J ends were trimmed by 0 bases and 0 bases, with 10 bases remaining between them.

V usage is TRBV5-1 and J usage is TRBJ2-3, with a possible D match to TRBD1 (5 bases). Germline CDR1 is SGHRS and CDR2 is YFSETQ. The CDR3 runs to 14 residues. Trimming took off 6 bases at V and 3 bases at J, with 14 bases between the two ends. The CDR3 DNA sequence: TGCGCCAGCAATCCCAGGGCAGGGACAGATACGCAGTATTTT. This encodes CASNPRAGTDTQYF.

The chain couples TRBV19 to TRBJ1-5, with D possibly being TRBD1 (5 bases). Germline CDR1 and CDR2: LNHDA and SQIVND (reference sequence). With 0 bases removed from V and 7 bases from J, the gap between germline ends came to 10 bases. The CDR3 runs 14 residues. CDR3: CASSIEGKGQPQHF. CDR3 DNA: TGTGCCAGTAGTATAGAGGGCAAGGGGCAGCCCCAGCATTTT.

J is TRBJ1-2 and V is TRBV6-1; unclear D gene. Germline CDR1 and CDR2: MNHNS and SASEGT. The CDR3 extends over 13 amino acids. The germline V and J ends were trimmed by 5 bases and 4 bases, with 11 bases remaining between them. This CDR3 is CASSTYGPYGYTF. The CDR3 DNA reads as TGTGCCAGCAGTACCTATGGTCCCTATGGCTACACCTTC.

The rearrangement links TRBV4-1 to TRBJ2-7; perhaps TRBD1 as D (5 bases). Per germline, CDR1 MGHRA and CDR2 YSYEKL. CDR3 size: 17 residues. V lost 0 bases and J lost 5, with 20 bases in between. CDR3 region: CASSQERRRGRANEQYF. The CDR3 DNA is TGCGCCAGCAGCCAAGAAAGACGGCGAGGCAGGGCCAACGAGCAGTACTTC.

This CDR3 is CASSTRTGPDEQFF. CDR3 DNA: TGTGCCAGCAGCACTCGGACAGGGCCCGATGAGCAGTTCTTC. The chain couples TRBV13 to TRBJ2-1; 8 nucleotides line up with TRBD1. Germline V lookup: CDR1 PRHDT, CDR2 FYEKMQ (reference sequence). The CDR3 has 14 amino acids. Trimming cost V 5 bases and J 8 bases; bases outside gene matches: 8.

The CDR3 sequence is CASSSGTRAVNTIYF. The CDR3 DNA reads TGTGCCAGCAGTTCCGGGACAAGGGCAGTCAACACCATATATTTT. The V and J genes are TRBV2 and TRBJ1-3; TRBD1 might be the D (6 bases). The V gene's germline CDR1 is SNHLY and CDR2 FYNNEI. CDR3 length: 15 amino acids. V was clipped by 5 bases and J by 7 bases, with 18 bases between them.

The V gene is TRBV3-1 (or the pseudogene TRBV3-2), the J gene TRBJ2-2, with 9 bases that match TRBD2. With V trimmed by 0 bases and J by 4 bases, 6 bases remained unmatched. Germline values: CDR1 LGHDT, CDR2 YNNKEL (reference sequence). The CDR3 loop spans 17 amino acids. The CDR3 nucleotides are TGTGCCAGCAGCCAAGAAGGCCTAGCGGGACTCACCGGGGAGCTGTTTTTT. Amino acid sequence: CASSQEGLAGLTGELFF.

The chain combines TRBV7-3 with TRBJ2-5; the match to TRBD2 covers 9 bases. This CDR3 contains 17 residues. V shed 5 bases and J 4 bases; nucleotides not matched to a gene: 14. Germline-derived CDR1 and CDR2 are SGHTA and FQGTGA. The CDR3 nucleotides read TGTGCCAGCAGCGTAGGGTCAGGAGCGGGAGGAGTAGAGACCCAGTACTTC. It encodes CASSVGSGAGGVETQYF. The variable domain in full, with the rest retrieved from reference TRBV7-3 and TRBJ2-5, is GAGVSQTPSNKVTEKGKYVELRCDPISGHTALYWYRQSLGQGPEFLIYFQGTGAADDSGLPNDRFFAVRPEGSVSTLKIQRTERGDSAVYLCASSVGSGAGGVETQYFGPGTRLLVL.

The chain employs TRBV29-1 and TRBJ2-2; D may be TRBD2 (6 bases). Germline loops: CDR1 SQVTM, CDR2 ANQGSEA. Trimming cost V 7 bases and J 1 base, with 10 bases left between them. This CDR3 contains 13 residues. DNA for the CDR3: TGCAGCGCGCACGGGGGGAACACCGGGGAGCTGTTTTTT. Its protein is CSAHGGNTGELFF.

CDR3 in DNA: TGTGCCATCTCTAGGGACTCTAATAATTCACCCCTCCACTTT. This sequence encodes CAISRDSNNSPLHF. The V call is TRBV10-3, the J call TRBJ1-6, with D perhaps matching TRBD1 (5 bases). V was clipped by 8 bases and J by 5 bases, with 13 bases between them. This CDR3 has 14 amino acids. The V gene's germline CDR1 is ENHRY and CDR2 SYGVKD.

This clone has only one observation. This chain connects TRBV10-2 to TRBJ2-1, with TRBD2 matching over 8 bases. The CDR3 has 16 amino acids. Germline CDR1 reads WSHSY; CDR2 reads SAAADI. J was trimmed by 8 bases and V by 6 bases; bases with no gene match: 15. The CDR3 DNA sequence: TGCGCCAGCAGCCCCTTTGGAGCGGGAGCCGGGTATGAGCAGTTCTTC. As protein: CASSPFGAGAGYEQFF.

The rearrangement uses TRBV10-3 and TRBJ1-2; D gene uncertain. Germline values: CDR1 ENHRY, CDR2 SYGVKD. Trimming took 2 bases from V and 7 from J, leaving 17 bases between them. The CDR3 spans 15 residues. The CDR3 is CAISEPGSGGSGYTF. The CDR3, as DNA: TGTGCCATCAGTGAGCCTGGGAGTGGCGGTAGTGGCTACACCTTC.

This clone was seen more than once but under ten times. This chain uses TRBV10-3 with TRBJ1-5; 10 bases are shared with TRBD1. The junction had 1 base not matched to a gene; V was cut back by 6 bases and J by 5 bases. The CDR3 spans 13 residues. The V gene's germline CDR1 is ENHRY and CDR2 SYGVKD. DNA of the CDR3: TGTGCCATCAGGGGGACAGGGGATCAGCCCCAGCATTTT. Translated, it gives CAIRGTGDQPQHF.

The chain employs TRBV5-5 and TRBJ2-7; tentative D call: TRBD2 (6 bases). Germline lookup yields CDR1 SGHKS and CDR2 YYEKEE (reference sequence). Trimming stripped 1 base from V and 5 bases from J, with 25 bases between. This CDR3 has 18 residues. The CDR3 DNA reads as TGTGCCAGCAGCTTGTTCGCGGGAACCACCTCCCCTCTCGACGAGCAGTACTTC. Its translation is CASSLFAGTTSPLDEQYF.

The chain combines TRBV18 with TRBJ2-4, with D tentatively TRBD2 (6 bases). The germline gives CDR1 KGHSH, CDR2 LQKENI. The CDR3 runs 19 residues. The V and J ends lost 1 base and 0 bases respectively, with 19 bases between them. The CDR3 here is CASSPRVAAGGLAKNIQYF. CDR3 nucleotides: TGTGCCAGCTCACCACGGGTAGCGGCTGGGGGGTTAGCCAAAAACATTCAGTACTTC.

The chain links TRBV2 to TRBJ2-2; D remains unclear. The CDR3 loop spans 13 amino acids. Looked up from germline, CDR1 is SNHLY and CDR2 is FYNNEI. V lost 4 bases and J lost 2, with 5 bases in between. The CDR3 DNA reads as TGTGCCAGCAGTGGGAGAAACACCGGGGAGCTGTTTTTT. The encoded protein is CASSGRNTGELFF.

The J gene is TRBJ1-4, the V gene TRBV18; D may be TRBD1 (5 bases). The length of the CDR3 is 17 residues. V was trimmed by 2 bases and J by 1 base, leaving 14 bases between them. In germline, CDR1 is KGHSH, CDR2 LQKENI. The CDR3 loop reads CASSPMTAPVTNEKLFF. Here the CDR3 DNA reads TGTGCCAGCTCACCAATGACAGCCCCAGTAACTAATGAAAAACTGTTTTTT.

The V call is TRBV6-2 or TRBV6-3, the J call TRBJ2-7; the D gene is possibly TRBD2 (6 bases). This CDR3 is 13 amino acids long. V was trimmed by 3 bases and J by 3 bases, leaving 9 bases between them. CDR1 MNHEY and CDR2 SVGEGT come from the germline V gene. The DNA for the CDR3 is TGTGCCAGCAGTTATCAGGAGGGCTACGAGCAGTACTTC. This sequence encodes CASSYQEGYEQYF.

CDR3 DNA: TGTGCCATCGCCGGGACAGGGAATCAGCCCCAGCATTTT. Protein product: CAIAGTGNQPQHF. This chain connects TRBV28 to TRBJ1-5, with 9 positions matching TRBD1. Per germline, CDR1 MDHEN and CDR2 SYDVKM. V trimming: 10 bases; J trimming: 4 bases; junction bases outside the gene matches: 5. CDR3 length: 13 residues.